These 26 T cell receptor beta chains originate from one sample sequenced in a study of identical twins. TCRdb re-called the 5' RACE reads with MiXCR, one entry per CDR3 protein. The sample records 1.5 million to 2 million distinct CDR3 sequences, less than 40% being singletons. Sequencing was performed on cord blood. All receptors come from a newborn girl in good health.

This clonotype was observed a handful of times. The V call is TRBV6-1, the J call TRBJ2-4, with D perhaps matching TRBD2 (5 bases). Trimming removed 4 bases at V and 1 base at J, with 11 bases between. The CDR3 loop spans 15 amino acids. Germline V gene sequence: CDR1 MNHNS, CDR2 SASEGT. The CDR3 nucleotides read TGTGCCAGCAGTGTCTCGGGGAAGGCCAAAAACATTCAGTACTTC. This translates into CASSVSGKAKNIQYF.

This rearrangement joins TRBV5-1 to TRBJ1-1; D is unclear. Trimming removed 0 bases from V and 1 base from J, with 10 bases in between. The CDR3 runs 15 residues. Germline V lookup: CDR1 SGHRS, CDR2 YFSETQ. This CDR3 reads CASSLEVGKNTEAFF. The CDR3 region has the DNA TGCGCCAGCAGCTTGGAGGTGGGCAAGAACACTGAAGCTTTCTTT.

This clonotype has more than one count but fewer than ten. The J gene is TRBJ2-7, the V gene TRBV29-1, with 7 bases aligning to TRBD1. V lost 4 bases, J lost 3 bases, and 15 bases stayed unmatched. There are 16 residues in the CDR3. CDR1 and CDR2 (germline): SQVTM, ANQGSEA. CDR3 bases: TGCAGCGTTGTGGGGCCTGGACAGCGACAGGGCTACGAGCAGTACTTC. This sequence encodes CSVVGPGQRQGYEQYF.

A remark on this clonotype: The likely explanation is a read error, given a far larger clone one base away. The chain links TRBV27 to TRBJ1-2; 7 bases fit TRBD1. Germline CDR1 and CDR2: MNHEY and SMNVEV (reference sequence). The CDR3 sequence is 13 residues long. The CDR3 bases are TGTGCCAGCAGTTTACGAGGGGGCTATGGCAACACCTTC. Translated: CASSLRGGYGNTF.

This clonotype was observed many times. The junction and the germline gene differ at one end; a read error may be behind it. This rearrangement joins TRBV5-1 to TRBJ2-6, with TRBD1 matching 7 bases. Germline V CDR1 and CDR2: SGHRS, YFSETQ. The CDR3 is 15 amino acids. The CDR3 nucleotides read TGTGCCAGCAGTTTAGGGGGCGCTGGGGCCAACGTCCTGACTTTC. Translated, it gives CASSLGGAGANVLTF.

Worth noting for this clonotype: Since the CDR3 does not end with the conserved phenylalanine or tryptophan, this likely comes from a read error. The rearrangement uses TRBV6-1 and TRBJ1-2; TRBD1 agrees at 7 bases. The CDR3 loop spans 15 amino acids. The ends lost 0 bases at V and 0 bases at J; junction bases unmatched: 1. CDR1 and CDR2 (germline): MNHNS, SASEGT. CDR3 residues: CASSEAGQTNYGYTL. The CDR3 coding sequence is TGTGCCAGCAGTGAAGCGGGACAGACTAACTATGGCTACACCCTC.

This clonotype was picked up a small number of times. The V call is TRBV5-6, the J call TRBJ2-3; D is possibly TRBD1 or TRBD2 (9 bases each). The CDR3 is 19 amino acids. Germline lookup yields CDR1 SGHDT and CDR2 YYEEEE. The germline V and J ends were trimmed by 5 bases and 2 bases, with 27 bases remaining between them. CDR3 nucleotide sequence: TGTGCCAGCAGTCATGGACAGGGGAGCCTAGCGGGGCTCACAGATACGCAGTATTTT. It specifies CASSHGQGSLAGLTDTQYF.

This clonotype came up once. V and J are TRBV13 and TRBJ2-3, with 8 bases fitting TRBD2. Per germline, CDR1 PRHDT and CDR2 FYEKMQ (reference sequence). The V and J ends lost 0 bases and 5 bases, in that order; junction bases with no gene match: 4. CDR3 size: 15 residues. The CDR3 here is CASSLGPGGQDTQYF. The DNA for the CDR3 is TGTGCCAGCAGCTTAGGCCCGGGGGGGCAAGATACGCAGTATTTT.

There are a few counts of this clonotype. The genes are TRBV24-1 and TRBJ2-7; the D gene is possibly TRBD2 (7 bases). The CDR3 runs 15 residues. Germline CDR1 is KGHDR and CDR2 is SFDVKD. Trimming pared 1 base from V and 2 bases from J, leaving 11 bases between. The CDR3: CATSDLRGGAYEQYF. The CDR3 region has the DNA TGTGCCACCAGTGATTTACGAGGGGGGGCCTACGAGCAGTACTTC.

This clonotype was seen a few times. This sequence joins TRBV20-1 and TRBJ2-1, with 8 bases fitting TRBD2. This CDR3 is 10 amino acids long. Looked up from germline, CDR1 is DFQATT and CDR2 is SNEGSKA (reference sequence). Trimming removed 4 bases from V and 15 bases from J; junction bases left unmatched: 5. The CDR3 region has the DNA TGCAGTGCTATGAGCGGGGGCCGGTTCTTC. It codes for CSAMSGGRFF.

The CDR3 DNA follows: TGTGCCAGCAGCTCCCATTCGTCCGGACTAGCACCTTTCTCTGGGGCCAACGTCCTGACTTTC. It is translated as CASSSHSSGLAPFSGANVLTF. The chain uses TRBV11-1 and TRBJ2-6; TRBD2 agrees at 8 bases. J was trimmed by 0 bases and V by 4 bases; bases with no gene match: 17. The CDR3 length is 21 residues. Germline CDR1 is SGHAT and CDR2 is FQDESV (reference sequence).

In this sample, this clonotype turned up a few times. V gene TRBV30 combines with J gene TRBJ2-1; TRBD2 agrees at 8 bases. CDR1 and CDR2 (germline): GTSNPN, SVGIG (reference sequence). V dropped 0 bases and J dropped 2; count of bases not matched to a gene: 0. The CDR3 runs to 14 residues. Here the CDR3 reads CAWSVTSAYNEQFF. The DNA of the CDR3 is TGTGCCTGGAGTGTGACTAGCGCCTACAATGAGCAGTTCTTC.

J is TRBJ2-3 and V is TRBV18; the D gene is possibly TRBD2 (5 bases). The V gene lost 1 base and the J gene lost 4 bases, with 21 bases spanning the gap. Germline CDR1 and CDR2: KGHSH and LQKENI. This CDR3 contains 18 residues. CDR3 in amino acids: CASSPLPPEGWKADTQYF. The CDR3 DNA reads TGTGCCAGCTCACCACTGCCTCCCGAGGGTTGGAAGGCAGATACGCAGTATTTT. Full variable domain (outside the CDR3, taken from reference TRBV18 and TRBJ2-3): NAGVMQNPRHLVRRRGQEARLRCSPMKGHSHVYWYRQLPEEGLKFMVYLQKENIIDESGMPKERFSAEFPKEGPSILRIQQVVRGDSAAYFCASSPLPPEGWKADTQYFGPGTRLTVL.

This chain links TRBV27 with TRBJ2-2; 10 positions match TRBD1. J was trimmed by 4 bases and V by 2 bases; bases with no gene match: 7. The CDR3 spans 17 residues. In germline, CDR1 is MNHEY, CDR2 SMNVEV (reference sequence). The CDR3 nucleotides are TGTGCCAGCAGTTTAGGGACCGGGACAGGGGTCACCGGGGAGCTGTTTTTT. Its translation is CASSLGTGTGVTGELFF.

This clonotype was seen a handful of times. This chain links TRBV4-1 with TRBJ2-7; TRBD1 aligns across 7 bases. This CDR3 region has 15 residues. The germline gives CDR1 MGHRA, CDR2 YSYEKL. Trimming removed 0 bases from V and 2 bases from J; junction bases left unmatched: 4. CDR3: CASSQEGQKTYEQYF. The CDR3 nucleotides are TGCGCCAGCAGCCAAGAGGGACAGAAAACCTACGAGCAGTACTTC.

The CDR3 coding sequence is TGTGCCAGCAGCCAAGATCCTAGCGGGATATTAGATACGCAGTATTTT. Amino acids: CASSQDPSGILDTQYF. The chain employs TRBV4-2 and TRBJ2-3; TRBD2 matches 9 bases. The V gene end was trimmed by 0 bases and the J gene end by 5 bases; junction bases not matched to a gene: 6. The CDR3 runs 16 residues. Per germline, CDR1 LGHNA and CDR2 YNFKEQ.

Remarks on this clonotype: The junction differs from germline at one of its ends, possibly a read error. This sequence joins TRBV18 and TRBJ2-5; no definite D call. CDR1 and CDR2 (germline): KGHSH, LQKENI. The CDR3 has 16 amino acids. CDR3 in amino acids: CASSPKLSAVQETRYF. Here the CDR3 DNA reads TGTGCCAGCTCACCAAAATTAAGCGCCGTACAAGAGACCCGGTACTTC.

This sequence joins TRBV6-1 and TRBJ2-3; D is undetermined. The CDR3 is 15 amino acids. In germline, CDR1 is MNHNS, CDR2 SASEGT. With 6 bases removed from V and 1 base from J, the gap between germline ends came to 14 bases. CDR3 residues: CASRKKATGTDTQYF. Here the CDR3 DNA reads TGTGCCAGCAGGAAAAAAGCGACTGGCACAGATACGCAGTATTTT.

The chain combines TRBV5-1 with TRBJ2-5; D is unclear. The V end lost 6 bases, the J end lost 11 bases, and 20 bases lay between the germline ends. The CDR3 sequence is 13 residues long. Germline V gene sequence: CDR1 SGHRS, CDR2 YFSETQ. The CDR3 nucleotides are TGCGCCAGCACCGCGGAGCCACTCAATGAGCAGTACTTC. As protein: CASTAEPLNEQYF. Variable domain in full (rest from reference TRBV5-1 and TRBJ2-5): KAGVTQTPRYLIKTRGQQVTLSCSPISGHRSVSWYQQTPGQGLQFLFEYFSETQRNKGNFPGRFSGRQFSNSRSEMNVSTLELGDSALYLCASTAEPLNEQYFGPGTRLLVL.

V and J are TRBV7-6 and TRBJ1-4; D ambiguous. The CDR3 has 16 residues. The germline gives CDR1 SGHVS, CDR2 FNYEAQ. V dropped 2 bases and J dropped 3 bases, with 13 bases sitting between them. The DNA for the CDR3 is TGTGCCAGCAGCTTAATTTTGGCGGGTCCTAATGAAAAACTGTTTTTT. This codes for CASSLILAGPNEKLFF.

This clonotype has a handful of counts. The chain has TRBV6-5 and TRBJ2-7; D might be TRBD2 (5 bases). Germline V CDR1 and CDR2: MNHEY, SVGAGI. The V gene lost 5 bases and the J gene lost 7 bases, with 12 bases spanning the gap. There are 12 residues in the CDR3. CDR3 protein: CASSRTGMEQYF. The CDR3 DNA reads TGTGCCAGCAGTCGGACCGGGATGGAGCAGTACTTC.

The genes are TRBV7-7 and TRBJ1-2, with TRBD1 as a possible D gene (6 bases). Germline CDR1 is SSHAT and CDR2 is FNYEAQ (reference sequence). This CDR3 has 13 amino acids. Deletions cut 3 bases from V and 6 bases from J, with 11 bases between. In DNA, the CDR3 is TGTGCCAGCAGCTTCTGGACAGTCGATGGCTACACCTTC. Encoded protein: CASSFWTVDGYTF.

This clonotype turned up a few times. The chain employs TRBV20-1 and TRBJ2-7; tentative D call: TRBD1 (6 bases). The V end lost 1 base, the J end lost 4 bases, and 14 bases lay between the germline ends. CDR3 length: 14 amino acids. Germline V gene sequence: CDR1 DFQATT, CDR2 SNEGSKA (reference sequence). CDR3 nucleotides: TGCAGTGCTAGAGCACAGGGACGAGGATACGAGCAGTACTTC. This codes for CSARAQGRGYEQYF.

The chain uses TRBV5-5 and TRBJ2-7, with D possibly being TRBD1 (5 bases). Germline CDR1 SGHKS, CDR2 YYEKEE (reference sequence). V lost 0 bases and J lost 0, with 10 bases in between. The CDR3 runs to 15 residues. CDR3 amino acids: CASSLVQVSSYEQYF. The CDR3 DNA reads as TGTGCCAGCAGCTTGGTACAGGTGAGCTCCTACGAGCAGTACTTC.

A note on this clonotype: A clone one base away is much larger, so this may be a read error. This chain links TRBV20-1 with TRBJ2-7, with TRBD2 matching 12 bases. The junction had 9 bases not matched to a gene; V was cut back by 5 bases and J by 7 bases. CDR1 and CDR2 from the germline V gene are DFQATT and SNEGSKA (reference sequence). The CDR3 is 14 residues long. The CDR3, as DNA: TGCAGTGCTTCTCTAGCGGGAGGGCCTGGTGAGCAGTACTTC. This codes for CSASLAGGPGEQYF.

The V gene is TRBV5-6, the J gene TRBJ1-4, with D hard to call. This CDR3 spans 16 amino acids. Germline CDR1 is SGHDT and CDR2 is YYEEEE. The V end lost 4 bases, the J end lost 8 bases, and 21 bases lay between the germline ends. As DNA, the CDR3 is TGTGCCAGCAGCACCCGGACCCCTTTAGAGCGAGAAAAACTGTTTTTT. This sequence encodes CASSTRTPLEREKLFF.